This T cell receptor (beta chain) derives from a study of cytomegalovirus exposure and HLA in healthy donors. For the study at large: Membership in the Caucasian-associated ancestry cluster was found for 75% to 90% of approximately 380 genotyped donors.

Amplification used 60 Vbeta primers and 13 Jbeta primers. The protocol was immunoSEQ multiplex PCR, while the TCRdb copy is restricted to in-frame clones and leaves out a portion. The sample's table shows 40,000 to 65,000 clones. V was pared by 4 bases and J by 5 bases, with 17 bases between. The CDR3 is made up of 15 amino acids. The germline gives CDR1 SEHNR, CDR2 FQNEAQ (reference sequence). The clonotype originates from a middle-aged man in good health and CMV-seropositive. The chain employs TRBV7-9 and TRBJ1-1; tentative D call: TRBD1 (5 bases). Sequences were obtained from PBMCs. The CDR3 nucleotides are TGTGCCAGCAGCTCCCTCGGGGTGCGGGGGACTGAAGCTTTCTTT. Translation: CASSSLGVRGTEAFF.